This T cell receptor beta chain came from a study of identical twins. Points from the study as a whole: Models underestimated how often monozygotic twins shared out-of-frame TCR alpha. Out-of-frame beta chain sequences displayed weaker excess sharing between twins.

The donor group consisted entirely of healthy Caucasians. This clonotype was observed at least ten times. Its antigen is not known. From the 5' RACE reads, TCRdb called clonotypes with MiXCR, one entry per CDR3 protein. The sample contains some 320,000 distinct CDR3 sequences, more than 9% of which appear only once. V gave up 7 bases and J gave up 0 bases, with 15 bases separating them. The V gene's germline CDR1 is SGHVT and CDR2 SQSDAQ. CDR3 length equals 15 residues. The sample also formed part of further work on yellow fever vaccine responses in identical twins.

Sample: CD8+ T cells sorted from blood. The chain has TRBV7-4 and TRBJ1-1; no clear D gene. This clonotype was obtained from a woman aged 18-29 years in good health. CDR3 loop: CASTETGVMNTEAFF. CDR3 DNA sequence: TGTGCCAGCACCGAAACGGGAGTCATGAACACTGAAGCTTTCTTT. The entire variable domain, with the rest obtained from reference TRBV7-4 and TRBJ1-1, is as follows: GAGVSQSPRYKVAKRGRDVALRCDSISGHVTLYWYRQTLGQGSEVLTYSQSDAQRDKSGRPSGRFSAERPERSVSTLKIQRTEQGDSAVYLCASTETGVMNTEAFFGQGTRLTVV.